The present TCR beta chain was sequenced within a study of T cell responses to AZD1222 COVID-19 vaccine. The CDR3 is 19 amino acids. The ends were cut back, 6 bases at V and 0 bases at J, with 23 bases in the middle. CDR1 and CDR2 from the germline V gene are LNHDA and SQIVND (reference sequence). Libraries were prepared by immunoSEQ multiplex PCR; TCRdb keeps only in-frame clonotypes and omits some of them. The sample includes 69,000 or so clones, approximately 90% seen only once; the top ten take around 1.3%. The sequence was collected from an adult who received the AZD1222 COVID-19 vaccine. The material sequenced was peripheral blood, taken 28 days after the second AZD1222 dose. This sequence joins TRBV19 and TRBJ1-4; possible D gene TRBD1, 6 bases. In nucleotides, the CDR3 is TGTGCCAGTAGGCCTAATAGAGGGGGAGGGGCCTCAACTAATGAAAAACTGTTTTTT. Protein sequence: CASRPNRGGGASTNEKLFF.